This T cell receptor beta chain was sequenced for a study of lymphopenia after photon versus proton radiotherapy. Comment on this clone: Its antigen is unknown.

The CDR3 has 13 amino acids. Germline assignment: CDR1 SGHRS and CDR2 YFSETQ. The V gene end was trimmed by 5 bases and the J gene end by 1 base; junction bases not matched to a gene: 2. Study findings and constraints: Better survival with proton therapy was suggested as possible, not demonstrated. In patients who died, overall survival fell as post-nadir TCR diversity dropped more. After lymphocyte nadir, photon-treated repertoires showed oligoclonal expansion, especially CD8+ Temra. Under photons, naive T cells and diversity fell while effector/memory populations rose.

The protocol was immunoSEQ multiplex PCR, while the TCRdb copy is restricted to in-frame clones and leaves out a portion. The data hold tens of thousands of clones, with approximately 83% observed a single time. The source was peripheral blood, collected from a patient treated with photon-based radiotherapy. V usage is TRBV5-1 and J usage is TRBJ2-5, with TRBD1 matching 7 bases. The receptor was derived from a man aged 35 to 55 with gastric cancer. CDR3 DNA sequence: TGCGCCAGCAGAAGGGACAGCCAAGAGACCCAGTACTTC. This gives the protein CASRRDSQETQYF.